The T cell receptor beta chain under discussion was sequenced for a study of cytomegalovirus exposure and HLA in healthy donors. Study details: Prior work identified under 130 million unique TCR beta sequences in 150 million to 200 million T cells. Study-wide results and caveats: Within an earlier analysis, most TCR beta V segments proved productive either about 87% or about 30% of the time.

Concerning this clone itself: The antigen is unknown.

Germline V gene data show CDR1 as SGHRS and CDR2 as YFSETQ. Unmatched junction bases numbered 8, after V lost 4 bases and J lost 3 bases. The CDR3 runs 15 residues. It was with 60 Vbeta and 13 Jbeta primers that the PCR ran. As handled by the study authors: Around 10 million of the about 80 million unique TCR beta chains counted in a later analysis were shared. Method: immunoSEQ multiplex PCR; TCRdb's copy keeps in-frame clones and lacks some. That table gives V, J and clone size, and the DNA gave D and trimming. The sample's table shows about 77,000 clones. This TCR was sampled from a man between 50 and 59 years old in good health and CMV-seropositive. The rearrangement uses TRBV5-1 and TRBJ1-1; TRBD1 agrees at 8 bases. The sequenced sample was PBMCs. The CDR3 DNA reads TGCGCCAGCAGCCCAGGGGGCGGAGAGGACACTGAAGCTTTCTTT. This gives the protein CASSPGGGEDTEAFF. Full variable domain (rest looked up from reference TRBV5-1 and TRBJ1-1): KAGVTQTPRYLIKTRGQQVTLSCSPISGHRSVSWYQQTPGQGLQFLFEYFSETQRNKGNFPGRFSGRQFSNSRSEMNVSTLELGDSALYLCASSPGGGEDTEAFFGQGTRLTVV.